This T cell receptor (beta chain) comes out of a study of blood T cell repertoires in COVID-19. The wider study: Sites in the United States, Italy and Spain provided acute and convalescent COVID-19 samples. PBMCs, B-cell-depleted T cells, or T cells provided the cDNA or gDNA that made up the material.

This clone was observed a few times. As originally analysed: Using reference gene primer amplification, nucleated cell counts were estimated. TCRdb's table, derived via immunoSEQ multiplex PCR, lists solely in-frame clones and lacks some. The V and J calls and clone size were taken over from that table, and D and trimming were inferred from the DNA. The sample consists of hundreds of thousands of clones, over 75% of them appearing once. CDR1 is SGHAT and CDR2 is FQNNGV in the germline V gene. This CDR3 contains 14 residues. Losses at the gene ends were 5 bases for V and 6 bases for J; bases not matched to a gene: 9.

The chain recombines TRBV11-2 with TRBJ1-2; the match to TRBD1 covers 7 bases. The sample comprised peripheral blood. The sequence derives from a woman older than 75 with acute or convalescent COVID-19. CDR3 sequence (DNA): TGTGCCAGCAGCGCTGACAGGGTCAGCCATGGCTACACCTTC. This translates into CASSADRVSHGYTF.